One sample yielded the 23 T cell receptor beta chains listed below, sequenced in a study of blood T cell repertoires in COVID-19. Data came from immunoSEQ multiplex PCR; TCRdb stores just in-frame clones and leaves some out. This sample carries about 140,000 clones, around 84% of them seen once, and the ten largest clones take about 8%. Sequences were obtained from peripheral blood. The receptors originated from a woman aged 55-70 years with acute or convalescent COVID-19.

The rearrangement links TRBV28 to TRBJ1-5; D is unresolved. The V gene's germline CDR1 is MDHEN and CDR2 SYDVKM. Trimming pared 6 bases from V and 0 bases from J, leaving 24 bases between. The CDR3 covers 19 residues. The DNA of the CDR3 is TGTGCCAGCAGGACGCAAGGACCGAGCGGTTCATATAGCAATCAGCCCCAGCATTTT. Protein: CASRTQGPSGSYSNQPQHF.

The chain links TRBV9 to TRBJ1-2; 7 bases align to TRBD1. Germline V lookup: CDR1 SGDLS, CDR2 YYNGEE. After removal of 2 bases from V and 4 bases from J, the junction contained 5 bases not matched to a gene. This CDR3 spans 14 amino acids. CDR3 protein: CASSVAGQTYGYTF. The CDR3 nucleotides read TGTGCCAGCAGCGTCGCGGGACAGACCTATGGCTACACCTTC. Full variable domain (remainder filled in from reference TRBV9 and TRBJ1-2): DSGVTQTPKHLITATGQRVTLRCSPRSGDLSVYWYQQSLDQGLQFLIQYYNGEERAKGNILERFSAQQFPDLHSELNLSSLELGDSALYFCASSVAGQTYGYTFGSGTRLTVV.

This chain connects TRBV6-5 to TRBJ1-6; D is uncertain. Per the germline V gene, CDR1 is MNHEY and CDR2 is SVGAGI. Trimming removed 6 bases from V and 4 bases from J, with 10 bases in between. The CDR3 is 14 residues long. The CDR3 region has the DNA TGTGCCAGCAGACCAGACGGGTATAATTCACCCCTCCACTTT. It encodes CASRPDGYNSPLHF.

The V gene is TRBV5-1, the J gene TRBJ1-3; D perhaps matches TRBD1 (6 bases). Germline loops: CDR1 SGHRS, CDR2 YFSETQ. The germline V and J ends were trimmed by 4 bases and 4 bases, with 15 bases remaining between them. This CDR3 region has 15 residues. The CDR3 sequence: CASSLAGVGGNTIYF. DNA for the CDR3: TGCGCCAGCAGCCTGGCAGGGGTTGGCGGAAACACCATATATTTT.

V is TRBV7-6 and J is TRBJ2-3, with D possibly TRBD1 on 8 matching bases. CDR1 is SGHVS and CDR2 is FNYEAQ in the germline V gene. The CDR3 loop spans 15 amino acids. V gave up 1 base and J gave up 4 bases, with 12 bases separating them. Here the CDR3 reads CASSLGTGRADTQYF. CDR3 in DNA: TGTGCCAGCAGCTTAGGGACAGGGAGGGCAGATACGCAGTATTTT.

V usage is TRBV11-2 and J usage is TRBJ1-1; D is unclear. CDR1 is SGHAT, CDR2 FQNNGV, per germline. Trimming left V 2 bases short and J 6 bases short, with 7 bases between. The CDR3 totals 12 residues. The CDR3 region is CASSLIEAEAFF. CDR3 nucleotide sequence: TGTGCCAGCAGCTTAATTGAGGCTGAAGCTTTCTTT.

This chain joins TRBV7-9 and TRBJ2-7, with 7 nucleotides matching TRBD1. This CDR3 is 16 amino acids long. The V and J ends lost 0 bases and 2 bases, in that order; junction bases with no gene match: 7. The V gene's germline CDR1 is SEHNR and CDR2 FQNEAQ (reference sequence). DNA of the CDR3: TGTGCCAGCAGCTTAGCGTTCGGGCAGGGGGCCTACGAGCAGTACTTC. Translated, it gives CASSLAFGQGAYEQYF.

Here the CDR3 reads CASSARTGRNTEAFF. CDR3 in DNA: TGCGCCAGCAGCGCCAGGACAGGCCGGAACACTGAAGCTTTCTTT. The V gene is TRBV5-1, the J gene TRBJ1-1, with 7 nucleotides matching TRBD1. Germline CDR1 is SGHRS and CDR2 is YFSETQ. CDR3 size: 15 residues. After removal of 4 bases from V and 1 base from J, the junction contained 7 bases not matched to a gene.

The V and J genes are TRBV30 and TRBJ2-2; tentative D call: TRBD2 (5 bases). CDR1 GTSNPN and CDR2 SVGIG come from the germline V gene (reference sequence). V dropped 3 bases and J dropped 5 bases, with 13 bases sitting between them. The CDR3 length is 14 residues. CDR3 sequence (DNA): TGTGCCTGGAGCGATGGACTTGCGACCGGGGAGCTGTTTTTT. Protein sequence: CAWSDGLATGELFF.

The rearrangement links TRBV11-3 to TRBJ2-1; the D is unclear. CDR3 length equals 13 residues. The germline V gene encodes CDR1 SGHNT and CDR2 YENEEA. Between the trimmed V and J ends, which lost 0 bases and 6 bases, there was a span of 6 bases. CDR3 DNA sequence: TGTGCCAGCAGCTTAGACCACTTCAATGAGCAGTTCTTC. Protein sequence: CASSLDHFNEQFF.

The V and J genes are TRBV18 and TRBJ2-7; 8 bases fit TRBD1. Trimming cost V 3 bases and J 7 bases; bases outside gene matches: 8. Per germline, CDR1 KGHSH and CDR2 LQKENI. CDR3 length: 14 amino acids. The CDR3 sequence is CASSPGQGAREQYF. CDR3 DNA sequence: TGTGCCAGCTCACCGGGCCAGGGGGCGCGGGAGCAGTACTTC. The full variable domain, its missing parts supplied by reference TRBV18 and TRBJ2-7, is NAGVMQNPRHLVRRRGQEARLRCSPMKGHSHVYWYRQLPEEGLKFMVYLQKENIIDESGMPKERFSAEFPKEGPSILRIQQVVRGDSAAYFCASSPGQGAREQYFGPGTRLTVT.

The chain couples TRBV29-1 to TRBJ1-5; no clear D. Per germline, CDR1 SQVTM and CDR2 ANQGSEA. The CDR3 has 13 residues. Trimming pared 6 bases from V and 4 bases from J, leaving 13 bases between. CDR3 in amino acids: CSVLEGGNQPQHF. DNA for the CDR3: TGCAGCGTCCTCGAAGGCGGGAATCAGCCCCAGCATTTT. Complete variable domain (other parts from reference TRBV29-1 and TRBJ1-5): SAVISQKPSRDICQRGTSLTIQCQVDSQVTMMFWYRQQPGQSLTLIATANQGSEATYESGFVIDKFPISRPNLTFSTLTVSNMSPEDSSIYLCSVLEGGNQPQHFGDGTRLSIL.

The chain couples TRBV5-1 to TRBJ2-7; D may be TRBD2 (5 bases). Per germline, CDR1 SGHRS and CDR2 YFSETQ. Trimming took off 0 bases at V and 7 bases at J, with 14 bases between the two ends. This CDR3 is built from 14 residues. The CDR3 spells CASSLVAGGGEQYF. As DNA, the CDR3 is TGCGCCAGCAGCTTGGTCGCAGGCGGCGGGGAGCAGTACTTC.

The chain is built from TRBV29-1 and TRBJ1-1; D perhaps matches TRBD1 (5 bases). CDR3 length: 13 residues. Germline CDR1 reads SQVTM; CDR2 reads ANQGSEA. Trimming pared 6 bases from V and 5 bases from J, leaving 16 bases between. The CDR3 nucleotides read TGCAGCGTGGGGCGGGAGGCAGTGACTGAAGCTTTCTTT. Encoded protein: CSVGREAVTEAFF.

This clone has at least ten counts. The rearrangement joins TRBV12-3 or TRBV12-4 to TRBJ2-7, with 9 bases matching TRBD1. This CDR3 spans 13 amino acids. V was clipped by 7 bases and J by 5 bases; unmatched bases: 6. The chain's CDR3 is CASNPGQGHEQYF. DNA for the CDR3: TGTGCCAGCAACCCGGGACAGGGACACGAGCAGTACTTC.

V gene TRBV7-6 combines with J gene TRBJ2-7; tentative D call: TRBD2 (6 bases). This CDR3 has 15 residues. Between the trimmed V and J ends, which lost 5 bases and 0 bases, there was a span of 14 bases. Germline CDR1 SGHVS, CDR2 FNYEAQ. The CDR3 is CASSLGRGFSYEQYF. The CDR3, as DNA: TGTGCCAGCAGCCTGGGGCGGGGCTTCTCCTACGAGCAGTACTTC.

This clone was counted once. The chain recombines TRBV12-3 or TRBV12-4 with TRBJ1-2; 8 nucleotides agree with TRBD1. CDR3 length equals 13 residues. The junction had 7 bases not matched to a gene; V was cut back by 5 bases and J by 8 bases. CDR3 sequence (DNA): TGTGCCAGCAGTACAGGGGGTTCTCAAGGCTACACCTTC. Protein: CASSTGGSQGYTF.

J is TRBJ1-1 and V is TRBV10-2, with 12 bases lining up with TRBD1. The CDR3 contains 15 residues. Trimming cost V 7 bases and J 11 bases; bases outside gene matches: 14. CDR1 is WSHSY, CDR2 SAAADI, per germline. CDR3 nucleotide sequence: TGCGCCAGCATTGGGGACAGGGGGCGCGGGGCGGGCGCTTTCTTT. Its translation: CASIGDRGRGAGAFF.

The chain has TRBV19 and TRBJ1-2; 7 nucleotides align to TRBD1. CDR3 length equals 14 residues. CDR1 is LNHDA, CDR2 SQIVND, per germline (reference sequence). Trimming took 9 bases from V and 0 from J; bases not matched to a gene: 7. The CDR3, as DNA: TGTGCCAGCAGGACAGGAGATTCTAACTATGGCTACACCTTC. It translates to CASRTGDSNYGYTF.

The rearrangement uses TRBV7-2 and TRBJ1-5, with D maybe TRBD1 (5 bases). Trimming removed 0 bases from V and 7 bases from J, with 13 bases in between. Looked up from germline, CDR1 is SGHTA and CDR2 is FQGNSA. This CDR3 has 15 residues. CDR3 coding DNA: TGTGCCAGCAGCTTAGCGTGGGGCGGGGGGCAGCCCCAGCATTTT. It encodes CASSLAWGGGQPQHF. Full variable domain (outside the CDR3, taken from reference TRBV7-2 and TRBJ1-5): GAGVSQSPSNKVTEKGKDVELRCDPISGHTALYWYRQSLGQGLEFLIYFQGNSAPDKSGLPSDRFSAERTGGSVSTLTIQRTQQEDSAVYLCASSLAWGGGQPQHFGDGTRLSIL.

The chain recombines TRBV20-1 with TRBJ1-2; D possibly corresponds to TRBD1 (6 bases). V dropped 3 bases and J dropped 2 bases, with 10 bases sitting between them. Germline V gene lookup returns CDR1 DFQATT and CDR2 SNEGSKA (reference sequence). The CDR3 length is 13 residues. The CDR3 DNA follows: TGCAGTGCTAGTGGGGGGCGGAACTATGGCTACACCTTC. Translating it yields CSASGGRNYGYTF.

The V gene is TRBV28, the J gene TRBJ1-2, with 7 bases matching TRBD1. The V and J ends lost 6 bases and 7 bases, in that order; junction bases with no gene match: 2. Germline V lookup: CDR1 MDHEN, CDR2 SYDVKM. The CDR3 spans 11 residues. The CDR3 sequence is CASRYRGGYTF. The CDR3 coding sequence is TGTGCCAGCAGGTACAGGGGTGGCTACACCTTC.

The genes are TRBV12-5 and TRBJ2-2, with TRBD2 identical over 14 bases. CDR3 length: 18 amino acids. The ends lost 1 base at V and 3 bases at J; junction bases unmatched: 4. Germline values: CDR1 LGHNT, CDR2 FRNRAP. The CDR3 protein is CASGLAGLAGGYTGELFF. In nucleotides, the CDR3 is TGTGCTAGTGGTTTGGCCGGACTAGCGGGGGGATACACCGGGGAGCTGTTTTTT.